The 21 T cell receptor beta chains below all came from one sample that was sequenced in a study of T cell repertoires in cytomegalovirus infection. One entry per CDR3 protein results from TCRdb running MiXCR on the reads. The sample yields about 330,000 distinct CDR3 sequences, around 9.5% seen once. Sequencing was done on a sample of PBMCs. These receptors all come from a human donor in good health (CMV status not recorded). Some clones in this sample may be carry-over from other donors' samples.

The V call is TRBV15, the J call TRBJ2-5, with 8 bases that match TRBD2. Germline CDR1 and CDR2: LNHNV and YYDKDF (reference sequence). J was trimmed by 5 bases and V by 0 bases; bases with no gene match: 5. This CDR3 is 15 amino acids long. The DNA for the CDR3 is TGTGCCACCAGCAGAGATACGGCTAGCGGGGAGACCCAGTACTTC. This encodes CATSRDTASGETQYF.

This clonotype was counted at least ten times. V usage is TRBV28 and J usage is TRBJ1-6, with 9 bases that match TRBD1. The germline V gene encodes CDR1 MDHEN and CDR2 SYDVKM. The J segment lost 9 bases and the V segment lost 9 bases, leaving 6 bases of the junction unmatched. The CDR3 sequence is 13 residues long. The CDR3 reads CASGTGGGSPLHF. DNA for the CDR3: TGTGCCAGTGGTACAGGGGGCGGTTCACCCCTCCACTTT.

This clonotype was observed a handful of times. The genes are TRBV27 and TRBJ2-5; maybe TRBD2 (5 bases). The CDR3 has 12 residues. Looked up from germline, CDR1 is MNHEY and CDR2 is SMNVEV (reference sequence). V was cut by 7 bases and J by 7 bases, with 13 bases left in between. CDR3 residues: CASNIPGGTQYF. CDR3 DNA sequence: TGTGCCAGCAACATACCCGGAGGGACCCAGTACTTC.

The chain is built from TRBV7-2 and TRBJ1-2, with a tentative D call TRBD1 (6 bases). Trimming took off 5 bases at V and 4 bases at J, with 17 bases between the two ends. This CDR3 has 15 residues. The germline V gene has CDR1 SGHTA and CDR2 FQGNSA. In DNA, the CDR3 is TGTGCCAGCAGCCACACCCGGGGGCAGGGCTATGGCTACACCTTC. The encoded protein is CASSHTRGQGYGYTF.

The table lists this clonotype with many counts. The rearrangement links TRBV7-2 to TRBJ1-3, with D possibly TRBD1 on 6 matching bases. Germline V gene lookup returns CDR1 SGHTA and CDR2 FQGNSA. The CDR3 has 14 amino acids. Trimming shortened V by 5 bases and J by 4 bases, and 12 bases separated the two germline ends. CDR3 loop: CASSVRGTGNTIYF. CDR3 nucleotide sequence: TGTGCCAGCAGCGTTAGGGGGACCGGAAACACCATATATTTT.

Many counts were recorded for this clonotype. The chain recombines TRBV19 with TRBJ2-3, with D tentatively TRBD1 (5 bases). The CDR3 is 15 residues long. Germline-derived CDR1 and CDR2 are LNHDA and SQIVND (reference sequence). The V and J ends lost 2 bases and 4 bases respectively, with 13 bases between them. The CDR3 DNA is TGTGCCAGTAGTATACAGGGTAACGGTGCAGATACGCAGTATTTT. Its protein product is CASSIQGNGADTQYF.

This clonotype was recorded at least ten times. The rearrangement joins TRBV7-2 to TRBJ2-3; 7 bases agree with TRBD2. This CDR3 is built from 15 residues. J gave up 2 bases and V 6 bases, and 8 bases lay outside the gene matches. The germline V gene has CDR1 SGHTA and CDR2 FQGNSA. This CDR3 is CASSPFAGVTDTQYF. In DNA, the CDR3 is TGTGCCAGCAGTCCCTTCGCGGGGGTCACAGATACGCAGTATTTT.

This clonotype has at least ten counts. This chain connects TRBV7-8 to TRBJ2-3; 12 nucleotides agree with TRBD2. Germline CDR1 SGHVS, CDR2 FQNEAQ. The length of the CDR3 is 16 residues. The J segment lost 4 bases and the V segment lost 5 bases, leaving 7 bases of the junction unmatched. CDR3: CASSPRLAGAPDTQYF. DNA of the CDR3: TGTGCCAGCAGCCCGCGACTAGCGGGAGCCCCAGATACGCAGTATTTT.

V and J are TRBV12-3 or TRBV12-4 and TRBJ1-1, with 8 positions matching TRBD1. The CDR3 contains 15 residues. Unmatched junction bases numbered 9, after V lost 5 bases and J lost 4 bases. The CDR3 bases are TGTGCCAGCAGTGTCCGACCCGGGACAGGCACTGAAGCTTTCTTT. The encoded protein is CASSVRPGTGTEAFF.

The CDR3 DNA follows: TGTGCCTGGAGTCACGGGGTGGGAAGGCCCCAGCATTTT. It translates to CAWSHGVGRPQHF. The chain uses TRBV30 and TRBJ1-5; D is ambiguous. With 2 bases removed from V and 9 bases from J, the gap between germline ends came to 14 bases. Germline V gives CDR1 GTSNPN, CDR2 SVGIG (reference sequence). The CDR3 has 13 residues.

This clonotype came up a few times. The V gene is TRBV28, the J gene TRBJ2-3; the D gene is possibly TRBD1 (6 bases). Germline assignment: CDR1 MDHEN and CDR2 SYDVKM. This CDR3 has 16 amino acids. With 2 bases removed from V and 6 bases from J, the gap between germline ends came to 18 bases. Here the CDR3 reads CASSLGPGAVGDTQYF. The CDR3 bases are TGTGCCAGCAGTTTAGGGCCAGGGGCGGTTGGGGATACGCAGTATTTT. Together with reference TRBV28 and TRBJ2-3, the CDR3 gives the full variable domain: DVKVTQSSRYLVKRTGEKVFLECVQDMDHENMFWYRQDPGLGLRLIYFSYDVKMKEKGDIPEGYSVSREKKERFSLILESASTNQTSMYLCASSLGPGAVGDTQYFGPGTRLTVL.

On this clonotype itself: A single base separates this from a much larger clone, so it may be a read error. The chain combines TRBV14 with TRBJ2-7; TRBD2 matches 7 bases. Trimming cost V 4 bases and J 5 bases; bases outside gene matches: 8. Germline lookup yields CDR1 SGHDN and CDR2 FVKESK. The CDR3 totals 14 residues. This CDR3 reads CASSPLVGGHEQYF. Here the CDR3 DNA reads TGTGCCAGCAGCCCACTAGTGGGAGGGCACGAGCAGTACTTC. Drawing the rest from reference TRBV14 and TRBJ2-7, the complete variable domain is EAGVTQFPSHSVIEKGQTVTLRCDPISGHDNLYWYRRVMGKEIKFLLHFVKESKQDESGMPNNRFLAERTGGTYSTLKVQPAELEDSGVYFCASSPLVGGHEQYFGPGTRLTVT.

As concerns this clonotype: This may come from a read error, since a much larger clone is one base off. This chain links TRBV12-3 or TRBV12-4 with TRBJ2-5; TRBD1 is a possible D gene (5 bases). The CDR3 totals 12 residues. CDR3 loop: CPSSRVVETQYF. The DNA for the CDR3 is TGTCCCAGCAGCAGGGTAGTGGAGACCCAGTACTTC.

This clonotype was observed a few times. J is TRBJ2-1 and V is TRBV7-9; D might be TRBD2 (5 bases). Germline CDR1 SEHNR, CDR2 FQNEAQ (reference sequence). The CDR3 sequence is 15 residues long. Trimming took 0 bases from V and 1 from J, leaving 7 bases between them. CDR3 region: CASSLAGASYNEQFF. The CDR3 nucleotides read TGTGCCAGCAGCTTAGCGGGAGCTTCCTACAATGAGCAGTTCTTC.

This clonotype was counted between two and nine times. The gene calls are TRBV12-3 or TRBV12-4 and TRBJ1-1; tentative D call: TRBD1 (5 bases). The CDR3 is 11 amino acids. V lost 6 bases and J 10 bases, leaving 12 bases between the germline ends. The CDR3 nucleotides read TGTGCCAGCAGCGGGGGTTATAGAGCTTTCTTT. Translating gives CASSGGYRAFF.

The chain is built from TRBV6-8 and TRBJ2-3; 7 nucleotides align to TRBD1. The V gene's germline CDR1 is MNHGY and CDR2 SAAAGT. V trimming: 6 bases; J trimming: 0 bases; junction bases outside the gene matches: 9. The CDR3 contains 16 residues. CDR3 sequence reads: CASSHRGGFSTDTQYF. For the CDR3, the DNA is TGTGCCAGCAGCCACAGGGGCGGATTTAGCACAGATACGCAGTATTTT.

This clonotype was detected many times. J is TRBJ2-7 and V is TRBV7-2, with D unresolved. Germline CDR1 reads SGHTA; CDR2 reads FQGNSA. The V end was cut by 3 bases, the J end by 4 bases, with 7 bases between. This CDR3 contains 12 residues. The CDR3 DNA reads TGTGCCAGCAGCTTTCTGGGGTACGAGCAGTACTTC. It yields the protein CASSFLGYEQYF.

V and J are TRBV20-1 and TRBJ1-5, with TRBD1 identical over 10 bases. Germline lookup yields CDR1 DFQATT and CDR2 SNEGSKA (reference sequence). With V trimmed by 5 bases and J by 6 bases, 7 bases remained unmatched. The CDR3 has 14 amino acids. CDR3 region: CSAPGTGVTQPQHF. CDR3 DNA: TGCAGTGCTCCCGGGACAGGGGTGACTCAGCCCCAGCATTTT.

The table lists this clonotype with many counts. The V call is TRBV6-5, the J call TRBJ1-1; D gene ambiguous. V was clipped by 6 bases and J by 4 bases, with 15 bases between them. Germline V gene sequence: CDR1 MNHEY, CDR2 SVGAGI. The CDR3 is made up of 14 amino acids. The CDR3 DNA reads as TGTGCCAGCAGGCGCCCTATGGCTGGCACTGAAGCTTTCTTT. As protein: CASRRPMAGTEAFF.

This clonotype was counted many times. The chain employs TRBV11-1 and TRBJ2-5, with TRBD1 matching over 8 bases. Germline V lookup: CDR1 SGHAT, CDR2 FQDESV (reference sequence). The CDR3 covers 14 residues. Germline trimming cut 4 bases from V and 6 bases from J; bases unmatched to any gene: 7. Here the CDR3 reads CASSSVTGAKTQYF. As DNA, the CDR3 is TGTGCCAGCAGCTCTGTGACAGGGGCGAAGACCCAGTACTTC.

This clonotype appeared many times. This sequence joins TRBV7-2 and TRBJ1-6; D is unclear. CDR3 length equals 17 residues. Trimming took 0 bases from V and 0 from J, leaving 9 bases between them. Germline CDR1 is SGHTA and CDR2 is FQGNSA. The CDR3 sequence is CASSLARFSSYNSPLHF. CDR3 DNA sequence: TGTGCCAGCAGCTTAGCTCGGTTCAGCTCCTATAATTCACCCCTCCACTTT.